This T cell receptor (beta chain) originates from a study of blood T cell repertoires in COVID-19 (dated by TCRdb to about 2020). Context from the whole study: Collaborator samples came from the United States, Italy and Spain and covered acute and convalescent phases of COVID-19. The repertoires were made available in a free public database intended to serve as a resource for research on the immune response to SARS-CoV-2. Nearly every sample came with metadata listing a de-identified subject ID, COVID-19 status, age in years and sex. Where available, HLA class I and class II types were taken from metadata supplied by the sample provider and were not determined by assay-based typing. The samples were drawn from the first 160 participants of the ongoing ImmuneRACE study and from 950 to 1,500 subjects provided by 6 global collaborators. The dataset comprised deeply sampled blood TCRbeta repertoires from subjects exposed to, actively infected with, or recovered from COVID-19. The material from the prospective study consisted of cDNA or gDNA derived from T cells, B-cell-depleted T cells, or PBMCs.

Overall study results and their limits: Clinical and demographic metadata were provided uncurated, with the amount varying by source and participant.

The immunoSEQ Assay, a bias-controlled multiplex PCR, was used to amplify TCRbeta CDR3 regions from genomic DNA. The study's processing was this. The number of nucleated cells in each sample was estimated by amplification of reference gene primers within the assay. To quantify the absolute abundance of each unique TCRbeta CDR3 rearrangement, sequence reads were collapsed and filtered. Productive Simpson clonality was computed per sample as the square root of Simpson's diversity index over productive rearrangements. TCRdb stores this immuneACCESS table with in-frame sequences only. Part of the clones is absent; in the studies checked, under half of the shortfall reflects unresolved V genes, and no reason is known for the rest. For V, J and clone size, that table is used; D and trimming come from the DNA. Recorded for this sample are about 270,000 clones; 85% to 95% of them occurred a single time. Around 2.8% of the sample belongs to the ten largest clones.

Turning to this clone: Its antigen remains undetermined. No base quality values were provided; no much bigger clone lies one nucleotide off.

Cut back by 1 base and 8 bases, the V and J ends lie 15 bases apart. The CDR3 starts with the cysteine, ends with the phenylalanine, and has 15 residues. The read is trimmed to its CDR3 DNA, 45 bases read in frame from base 1. Based on the germline V gene (reference sequence), the CDR1 and CDR2 sequences are SEHNR and FQNEAQ. Participants in the prospective study were enrolled through a virtual design, were aged about 18 to 89 years, and lived in about 25 United States geographic areas. To assign participants to cohorts, the prospective study relied on clinical history that participants themselves reported in a screening survey and a study questionnaire. Exposed participants had been in contact, within 2 weeks of entering the study, with a person who had a PCR-confirmed or clinician-diagnosed case of COVID-19. Each participant in the prospective study had whole blood, serum and a nasopharyngeal or oropharyngeal swab collected by mobile phlebotomists. Prospective study participants could optionally give additional blood draws and questionnaires over an approximately 2-month period. Prospective study blood samples were shipped either frozen or at room temperature before DNA extraction.

The sequence derives from a man aged 35 to 55 who had been exposed to COVID-19. The sample taken for sequencing was PBMCs or T cells enriched from blood (not recorded which). The V and J genes are TRBV7-9 and TRBJ2-1; possibly the D gene is TRBD2, per 6 matching bases. The nucleotides are TGTGCCAGCAGCTTAGGAGGAGGGGCTAAGTATGAGCAGTTCTTC. It codes for CASSLGGGAKYEQFF. The full variable domain, completed from the reference TRBV7-9 and TRBJ2-1 proteins outside the CDR3, reads DTGVSQNPRHKITKRGQNVTFRCDPISEHNRLYWYRQTLGQGPEFLTYFQNEAQLEKSRLLSDRFSAERPKGSFSTLEIQRTEQGDSAMYLCASSLGGGAKYEQFFGPGTRLTVL.